This TCR beta chain was captured by sequencing in a study of T-cell reconstitution after alpha-beta-depleted transplantation in children (dated by TCRdb to 2015 to 2016). Background on the whole study: T-cell immune reconstitution after TCRalphabeta/CD19-depleted allogeneic hematopoietic cell transplantation in children was quantitatively tracked in the study by means of TCR repertoire profiling.

This clonotype was observed a few times. It has no known antigen specificity. The record has no base qualities; no much larger clone is one base away. Receptor amplification or capture employed PCR. Instrument on record: Illumina HiSeq 2500. TCR library preparation used molecular barcoding, with unique molecular identifiers applied to normalize quantification of the TCRbeta repertoire. TCRdb trimmed the raw reads at Q25, called clones with MiXCR and kept productive beta chains. Rows are combined by CDR3 protein, so each entry shows the most common genes and DNA. A total of a few hundred thousand distinct CDR3 sequences appear in this sample, 9.5% to 13% of them only once. The top ten clones comprise 4.5% to 6% of the sample. From its cysteine to its phenylalanine, the CDR3 spans 13 amino acids. CDR3 DNA only is kept here, 39 bases in frame from base 1. V is reduced by 3 bases and J by 8 bases, leaving a spacing of 14 bases between them.

The sequences come from PBMCs from the stem cell graft donor, collected from the stem cell graft. This receptor chain uses TRBV12-3 or TRBV12-4 and TRBJ2-7; matching of 6 bases hints at TRBD2 as the D gene. The sequence was collected from a human donor who donated a stem cell graft to a child with acute myeloid leukemia. This receptor carries the CDR3 CASSFRESVKQYF. At the DNA level, the sequence is TGTGCCAGCAGTTTCCGGGAGTCTGTTAAGCAGTACTTC.